This T cell receptor (beta chain) was sequenced for a study of beta chain features in type 1 diabetes. This clone was detected a few times. The antigen is not known. The authors reverse transcribed all of the isolated RNA, so sequencing captured expressed TCRB transcripts. Clones were read by immunoSEQ multiplex PCR, and TCRdb kept only the in-frame ones, dropping some. The data contain 600,000 or so clones, over 12% of them singletons. General observations from the study: In all four CD4+ subsets, TCRB CDR3 length was significantly, moderately reduced in type 1 diabetes.

This CDR3 spans 16 amino acids. V gave up 4 bases and J gave up 0 bases, with 15 bases separating them. Germline CDR1 reads GTSNPN; CDR2 reads SVGIG (reference sequence). Material for sequencing was naive CD4+ T cells from blood. This TCR derives from a man aged 18-30 years with type 1 diabetes. The chain joins TRBV30 to TRBJ1-4; no reliable D call. This CDR3 reads CAWNAISTATNEKLFF. CDR3 nucleotides: TGTGCCTGGAATGCCATCTCGACGGCAACTAATGAAAAACTGTTTTTT. Together with reference TRBV30 and TRBJ1-4, the CDR3 gives the full variable domain: SQTIHQWPATLVQPVGSPLSLECTVEGTSNPNLYWYRQAAGRGLQLLFYSVGIGQISSEVPQNLSASRPQDRQFILSSKKLLLSDSGFYLCAWNAISTATNEKLFFGSGTQLSVL.